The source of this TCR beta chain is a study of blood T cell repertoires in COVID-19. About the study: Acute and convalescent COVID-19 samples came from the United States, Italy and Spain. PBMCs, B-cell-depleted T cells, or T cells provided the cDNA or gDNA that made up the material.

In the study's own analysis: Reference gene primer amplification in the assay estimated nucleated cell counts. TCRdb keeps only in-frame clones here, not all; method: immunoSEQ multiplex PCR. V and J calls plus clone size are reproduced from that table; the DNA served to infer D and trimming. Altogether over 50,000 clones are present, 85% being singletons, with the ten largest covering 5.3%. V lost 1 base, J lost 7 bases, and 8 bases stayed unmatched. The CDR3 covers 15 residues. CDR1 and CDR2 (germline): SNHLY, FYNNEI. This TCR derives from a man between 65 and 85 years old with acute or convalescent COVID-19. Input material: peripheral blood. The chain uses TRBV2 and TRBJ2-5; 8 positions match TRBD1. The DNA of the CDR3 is TGTGCCAGCAGTGAAGGCAACGACAGGGGAGCGACCCAGTACTTC. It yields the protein CASSEGNDRGATQYF.